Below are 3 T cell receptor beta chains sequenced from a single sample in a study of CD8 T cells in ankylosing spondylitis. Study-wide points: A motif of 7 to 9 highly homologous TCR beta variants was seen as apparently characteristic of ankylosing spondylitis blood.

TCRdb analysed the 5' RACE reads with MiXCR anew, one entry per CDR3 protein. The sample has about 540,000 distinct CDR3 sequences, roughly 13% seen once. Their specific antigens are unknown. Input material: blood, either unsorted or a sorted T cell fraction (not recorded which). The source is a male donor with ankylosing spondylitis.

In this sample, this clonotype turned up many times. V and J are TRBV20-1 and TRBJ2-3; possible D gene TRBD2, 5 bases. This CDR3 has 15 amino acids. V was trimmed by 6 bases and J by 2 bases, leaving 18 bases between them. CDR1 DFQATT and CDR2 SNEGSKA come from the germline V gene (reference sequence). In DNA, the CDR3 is TGCAGTGCCTTAGAGAGGCTAGCCAACACAGATACGCAGTATTTT. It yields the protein CSALERLANTDTQYF.

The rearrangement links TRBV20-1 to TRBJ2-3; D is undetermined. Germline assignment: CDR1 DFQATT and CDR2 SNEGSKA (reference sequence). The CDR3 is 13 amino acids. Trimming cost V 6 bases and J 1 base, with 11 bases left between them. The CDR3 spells CSARLRGTDTQYF. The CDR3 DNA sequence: TGCAGTGCGCGATTGAGAGGCACAGATACGCAGTATTTT.

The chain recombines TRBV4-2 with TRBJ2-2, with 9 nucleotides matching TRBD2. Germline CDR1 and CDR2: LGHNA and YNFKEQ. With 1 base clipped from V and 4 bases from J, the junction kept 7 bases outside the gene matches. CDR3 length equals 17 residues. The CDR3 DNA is TGTGCCAGCAGCCAAGTGCGGGCTAGCGGGGTCACCGGGGAGCTGTTTTTT. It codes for CASSQVRASGVTGELFF.